This T cell receptor beta chain derives from a study of OX40 agonist ivuxolimab in advanced cancers. This clone has just a few counts. Its antigen is not known. Assay used: immunoSEQ multiplex PCR; TCRdb lists only in-frame clones, some missing. The table lists roughly 49,000 clones, around nine tenths of them singletons, with approximately 10% in the top ten. Trimming left V 4 bases short and J 2 bases short, with 17 bases between. Germline V lookup: CDR1 SGDLS, CDR2 YYNGEE. The CDR3 totals 16 residues. Study conclusions and caveats: Partial responders receiving 0.1-3.0 mg/kg showed among the lowest clonal expansion.

The TCR sequence derives from an adult with an advanced solid tumor such as melanoma, head and neck, liver or kidney cancer. The chain has TRBV9 and TRBJ2-3; D may correspond to TRBD1 or TRBD2 (5 bases each). The specimen comprised CD4+ or CD8+ T cells sorted from blood, sampled in a trial of the OX40 agonist ivuxolimab. DNA for the CDR3: TGTGCCAGCAGCACCGGACGGCAGGGAGTCACAGATACGCAGTATTTT. Encoded protein: CASSTGRQGVTDTQYF.